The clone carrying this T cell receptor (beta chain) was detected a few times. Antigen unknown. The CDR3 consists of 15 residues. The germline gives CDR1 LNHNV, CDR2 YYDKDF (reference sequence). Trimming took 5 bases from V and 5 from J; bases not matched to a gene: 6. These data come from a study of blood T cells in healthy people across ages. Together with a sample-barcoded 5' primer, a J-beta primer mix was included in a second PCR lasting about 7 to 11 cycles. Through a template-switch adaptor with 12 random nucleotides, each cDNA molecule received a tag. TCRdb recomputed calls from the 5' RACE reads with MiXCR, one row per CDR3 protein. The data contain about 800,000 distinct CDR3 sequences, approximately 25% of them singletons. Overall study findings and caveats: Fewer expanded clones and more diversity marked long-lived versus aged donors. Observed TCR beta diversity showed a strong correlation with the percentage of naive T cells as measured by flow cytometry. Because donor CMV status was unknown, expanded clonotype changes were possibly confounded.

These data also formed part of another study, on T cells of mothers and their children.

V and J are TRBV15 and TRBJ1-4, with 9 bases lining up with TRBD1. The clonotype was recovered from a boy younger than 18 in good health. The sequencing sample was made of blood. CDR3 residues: CATSGGTGTNEKLFF. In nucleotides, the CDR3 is TGTGCCACCAGCGGCGGGACAGGGACAAATGAAAAACTGTTTTTT.